One sample yielded the 10 T cell receptor beta chains listed below, sequenced in a study of cytomegalovirus exposure and HLA in healthy donors. Libraries were prepared by immunoSEQ multiplex PCR; TCRdb keeps only in-frame clonotypes and omits some of them. This sample yields a few hundred thousand clones, of which 85% to 90% are seen a single time; around 3% belongs to the top ten. Source material: PBMCs. The origin of the receptors is a woman under 30 in good health and CMV-seronegative.

The rearrangement links TRBV27 to TRBJ2-1; no clear D gene. Germline assignment: CDR1 MNHEY and CDR2 SMNVEV (reference sequence). Trimming took 5 bases from V and 2 from J, leaving 13 bases between them. CDR3 length: 15 amino acids. The CDR3 coding sequence is TGTGCCAGCAGTCCGCTGCCAGGCGCCTACAATGAGCAGTTCTTC. Its protein is CASSPLPGAYNEQFF.

The chain is built from TRBV11-2 and TRBJ1-5; D may be TRBD1 (5 bases). V dropped 1 base and J dropped 6 bases, with 7 bases sitting between them. Germline-derived CDR1 and CDR2 are SGHAT and FQNNGV. The CDR3 sequence is 13 residues long. The CDR3 is CASSLGTSQPQHF. In DNA form, the CDR3 reads TGTGCCAGCAGCTTAGGGACATCTCAGCCCCAGCATTTT.

This chain uses TRBV6-6 with TRBJ1-5; D not certain. The CDR3 is 15 amino acids. V was shortened by 11 bases and J by 0 bases, with 17 bases between the two germline ends. Germline CDR1 MNHNY, CDR2 SVGAGI (reference sequence). The DNA for the CDR3 is TGTGCCTCCCAACCTACAGAGTATAGCAATCAGCCCCAGCATTTT. Protein product: CASQPTEYSNQPQHF.

This clone appeared a single time. The CDR3 DNA reads as TGCAGCGTCCGGACTAGCGTGTACAATGAGCAGTTCTTC. Amino acids: CSVRTSVYNEQFF. The chain couples TRBV29-1 to TRBJ2-1; 9 bases align to TRBD2. V shed 6 bases and J 4 bases; nucleotides not matched to a gene: 4. Germline V gene data show CDR1 as SQVTM and CDR2 as ANQGSEA. This CDR3 region has 13 residues.

J is TRBJ2-2 and V is TRBV1; the table's TRBD2 call for D was not verified on the DNA. TRBV1 is deemed a pseudogene. The CDR3 sequence is 18 residues long. CDR3 protein: CTSSQKRAGDWNTGELFF. The CDR3 bases are TGCACCAGCAGCCAGAAAAGGGCTGGGGACTGGAACACCGGGGAGCTGTTTTTT.

The rearrangement uses TRBV6-5 and TRBJ2-1, with D perhaps matching TRBD2 (6 bases). Germline V gene sequence: CDR1 MNHEY, CDR2 SVGAGI. Deletions cut 11 bases from V and 3 bases from J, with 14 bases between. CDR3 length: 13 amino acids. CDR3 region: CAARSGRYNEQFF. The CDR3 nucleotides are TGTGCCGCCCGAAGCGGGCGCTACAATGAGCAGTTCTTC.

The genes are TRBV30 and TRBJ1-2; the D gene is possibly TRBD1 (6 bases). The CDR3 loop spans 14 amino acids. Trimming pared 3 bases from V and 8 bases from J, leaving 19 bases between. CDR1 is GTSNPN, CDR2 SVGIG, per germline (reference sequence). The CDR3 sequence: CAWRAPGAGRGYTF. CDR3 in DNA: TGTGCCTGGAGGGCGCCAGGGGCCGGTAGGGGCTACACCTTC. Filled out from reference TRBV30 and TRBJ1-2, the complete variable domain reads SQTIHQWPATLVQPVGSPLSLECTVEGTSNPNLYWYRQAAGRGLQLLFYSVGIGQISSEVPQNLSASRPQDRQFILSSKKLLLSDSGFYLCAWRAPGAGRGYTFGSGTRLTVV.

The rearrangement uses TRBV2 and TRBJ1-4; 8 bases line up with TRBD1. Unmatched junction bases numbered 19, after V lost 9 bases and J lost 7 bases. Germline CDR1 and CDR2: SNHLY and FYNNEI. This CDR3 spans 17 amino acids. CDR3 sequence: CASSGITGGVDGEKLFF. The CDR3 coding sequence is TGTGCCAGTTCTGGTATAACAGGGGGGGTTGACGGTGAAAAACTGTTTTTT.

The rearrangement joins TRBV9 to TRBJ1-2, with D perhaps matching TRBD1 (6 bases). Germline-derived CDR1 and CDR2 are SGDLS and YYNGEE. V dropped 5 bases and J dropped 4 bases, with 12 bases sitting between them. CDR3 size: 13 residues. CDR3 coding DNA: TGTGCCAGCAGTGACCAGGGGTCCTATGGCTACACCTTC. It specifies CASSDQGSYGYTF.

CDR3 bases: TGTGCCAGCAGCCAAGTGTACAGGGGCGGTCATCAGCCCCAGCATTTT. Its translation is CASSQVYRGGHQPQHF. The chain combines TRBV28 with TRBJ1-5, with 7 bases matching TRBD1. The CDR3 totals 16 residues. CDR1 MDHEN and CDR2 SYDVKM come from the germline V gene. J was trimmed by 5 bases and V by 6 bases; bases with no gene match: 13. The full variable domain, in which reference TRBV28 and TRBJ1-5 provide the parts outside the CDR3, is DVKVTQSSRYLVKRTGEKVFLECVQDMDHENMFWYRQDPGLGLRLIYFSYDVKMKEKGDIPEGYSVSREKKERFSLILESASTNQTSMYLCASSQVYRGGHQPQHFGDGTRLSIL.